One TCR beta chain is described in this entry. Its antigen is as yet unknown. The entry originates in a study of cytomegalovirus exposure and HLA in healthy donors. Findings of the study overall: Per a prior analysis, the majority of TCR beta V segments were productive roughly 90% or roughly 30% of the time. Reported findings show TCR beta sequences accurately forecast HLA-A and HLA-B alleles in most subjects. The records held CMV serostatus as the only immune exposure information. After further analysis at a later stage, roughly 16,000 TCR beta sequences were associated with HLA alleles at 0.05 false discovery rate.

CDR1 and CDR2 (germline): KGHSH, LQKENI. Trimming at V came to 3 bases and at J to 6 bases, leaving 4 bases not matched to a gene. This CDR3 region has 13 residues. It was with 60 Vbeta and 13 Jbeta primers that the PCR ran. The method was immunoSEQ multiplex PCR; TCRdb's version includes in-frame clones alone and lacks a portion of them. The sample contains more than 60,000 clones, 77% of which appear only once. The clonotype was recovered from a male donor in good health and CMV-seropositive. The sample taken for sequencing was PBMCs. The V and J genes are TRBV18 and TRBJ2-7; 8 bases align to TRBD1. The CDR3 coding sequence is TGTGCCAGCTCACCGCCGACAGGGGCCGAGCAGTACTTC. It encodes CASSPPTGAEQYF.